The clone carrying this T cell receptor (beta chain) occurred many times. Antigen specificity is unknown. Researchers isolated at least 7 million PBMCs per sample. These data are taken from a study of blood T cells in healthy people across ages. Points from the study as a whole: Estimated diversity, derived from one million T cells, was regarded as an underestimate.

Germline V lookup: CDR1 SQVTM, CDR2 ANQGSEA. This CDR3 comprises 12 residues. Trimming pared 6 bases from V and 0 bases from J, leaving 7 bases between. Then a second PCR, running about 6 to 11 cycles, was carried out with a sample-barcoded 5' primer and a J-beta primer mix. Each cDNA molecule, via a template-switch adaptor with 12 random nucleotides, was tagged. One entry per CDR3 protein results from TCRdb running MiXCR on the 5' RACE reads. The sample lists 1 million to 1.2 million distinct CDR3 sequences, 35% to 40% seen once, with about an eighth in the top ten. The J gene is TRBJ2-3, the V gene TRBV29-1; tentatively, D is TRBD1 or TRBD2 (5 bases each). The TCR originated in a man between 18 and 29 years old in good health. The sequenced sample consisted of blood. CDR3 nucleotides: TGCAGCGTAGGGGACAGCACAGATACGCAGTATTTT. Translation gives CSVGDSTDTQYF.